Presented here are 13 T cell receptor beta chains from one specimen sequenced in a study of blood T cell repertoires in COVID-19. Produced via immunoSEQ multiplex PCR; TCRdb's table is partial and in-frame only. Here the sample spans around 57,000 clones, more than 80% being singletons. The sequenced sample was peripheral blood. The receptor source for this set is a human donor with active COVID-19. The donor label of this sample is uncertain.

The chain recombines TRBV7-9 with TRBJ1-5; 7 bases are shared with TRBD1. V lost 5 bases and J lost 0; bases outside the gene matches: 4. CDR1 is SEHNR and CDR2 is FQNEAQ in the germline V gene (reference sequence). The CDR3 consists of 15 residues. In nucleotides, the CDR3 is TGTGCCAGCAGCCCGGGACAGAATAGCAATCAGCCCCAGCATTTT. The encoded protein is CASSPGQNSNQPQHF.

The chain joins TRBV24-1 to TRBJ2-1; a possible D gene is TRBD1 (5 bases). Germline V gene data show CDR1 as KGHDR and CDR2 as SFDVKD. V was clipped by 10 bases and J by 3 bases, with 6 bases between them. There are 11 residues in the CDR3. CDR3: CATGVYNEQFF. As DNA, the CDR3 is TGTGCCACAGGGGTCTACAATGAGCAGTTCTTC.

J is TRBJ2-3 and V is TRBV11-2; D not certain. The CDR3 length is 15 residues. Germline CDR1 SGHAT, CDR2 FQNNGV. The V and J ends lost 5 bases and 4 bases respectively, with 16 bases between them. CDR3 amino acids: CASSPKRWYPDTQYF. In DNA form, the CDR3 reads TGTGCCAGCAGCCCAAAGCGATGGTATCCAGATACGCAGTATTTT.

The chain links TRBV6-5 to TRBJ2-1, with TRBD2 matching over 11 bases. Trimming removed 7 bases from V and 8 bases from J; junction bases left unmatched: 7. The CDR3 covers 14 residues. Germline CDR1 MNHEY, CDR2 SVGAGI. CDR3 bases: TGTGCCAGCACCTTAGCGGGGGGGCTGGATGAGCAGTTCTTC. Translation gives CASTLAGGLDEQFF.

The chain is built from TRBV7-9 and TRBJ1-1, with D maybe TRBD1 (6 bases). The CDR3 runs 17 residues. Germline-derived CDR1 and CDR2 are SEHNR and FQNEAQ (reference sequence). Trimming left V 5 bases short and J 0 bases short, with 19 bases between. The CDR3 DNA is TGTGCCAGCAGCCCCACTTCGGGGGGCCTCATGAACACTGAAGCTTTCTTT. Its translation: CASSPTSGGLMNTEAFF.

The rearrangement joins TRBV7-6 to TRBJ2-1; TRBD2 matches at 10 bases. Germline CDR1 reads SGHVS; CDR2 reads FNYEAQ. V shed 0 bases and J 6 bases; nucleotides not matched to a gene: 5. The CDR3 extends over 16 amino acids. CDR3 bases: TGTGCCAGCAGCTTAGCGTTAACTAGCGGGACCAATGAGCAGTTCTTC. Translated: CASSLALTSGTNEQFF. Together with reference TRBV7-6 and TRBJ2-1, the CDR3 gives the full variable domain: GAGVSQSPRYKVTKRGQDVALRCDPISGHVSLYWYRQALGQGPEFLTYFNYEAQQDKSGLPNDRFSAERPEGSISTLTIQRTEQRDSAMYRCASSLALTSGTNEQFFGPGTRLTVL.

This chain joins TRBV7-6 and TRBJ2-7, with no clear D. CDR3 length: 16 residues. Trimming left V 0 bases short and J 0 bases short, with 12 bases between. CDR1 is SGHVS, CDR2 FNYEAQ, per germline. The CDR3 sequence is CASSLAEWKSSYEQYF. The CDR3 DNA reads TGTGCCAGCAGCTTAGCGGAGTGGAAGAGCTCCTACGAGCAGTACTTC. The full variable domain, with the rest looked up from reference TRBV7-6 and TRBJ2-7, is GAGVSQSPRYKVTKRGQDVALRCDPISGHVSLYWYRQALGQGPEFLTYFNYEAQQDKSGLPNDRFSAERPEGSISTLTIQRTEQRDSAMYRCASSLAEWKSSYEQYFGPGTRLTVT.

J is TRBJ1-2 and V is TRBV3-1 (or the pseudogene TRBV3-2); possibly TRBD1 for D (6 bases). Per germline, CDR1 LGHDT and CDR2 YNNKEL (reference sequence). With 0 bases removed from V and 6 bases from J, the gap between germline ends came to 17 bases. This CDR3 has 16 residues. CDR3 loop: CASSQDRLGGRDGYTF. CDR3 coding DNA: TGTGCCAGCAGCCAAGATAGGTTAGGGGGACGGGATGGCTACACCTTC.

This sequence joins TRBV10-2 and TRBJ2-7; 12 bases fit TRBD2. The CDR3 extends over 14 amino acids. CDR1 and CDR2 from the germline V gene are WSHSY and SAAADI. V lost 7 bases, J lost 7 bases, and 8 bases stayed unmatched. CDR3 residues: CASKRRTSGAEQYF. DNA of the CDR3: TGCGCCAGCAAGAGACGGACTAGCGGGGCGGAGCAGTACTTC.

This chain connects TRBV29-1 to TRBJ1-1; D gene uncertain. Trimming left V 2 bases short and J 1 base short, with 5 bases between. Looked up from germline, CDR1 is SQVTM and CDR2 is ANQGSEA. The CDR3 extends over 12 amino acids. CDR3 coding DNA: TGCAGCGTTGAACCGAGGAACACTGAAGCTTTCTTT. This encodes CSVEPRNTEAFF. The full variable domain, rest sourced from reference TRBV29-1 and TRBJ1-1, is SAVISQKPSRDICQRGTSLTIQCQVDSQVTMMFWYRQQPGQSLTLIATANQGSEATYESGFVIDKFPISRPNLTFSTLTVSNMSPEDSSIYLCSVEPRNTEAFFGQGTRLTVV.

This clone has only one observation. The rearrangement links TRBV6-5 to TRBJ1-6; 10 nucleotides agree with TRBD1. After removal of 8 bases from V and 6 bases from J, the junction contained 1 base not matched to a gene. The CDR3 extends over 13 amino acids. CDR1 MNHEY and CDR2 SVGAGI come from the germline V gene. In nucleotides, the CDR3 is TGTGCCAGCCGGGACAGGGGTAATTCACCCCTCCACTTT. Translating gives CASRDRGNSPLHF.

CDR3 sequence reads: CASSYSRTSGGPQETQYF. CDR3 nucleotide sequence: TGTGCCAGCAGTTACTCTAGGACTAGCGGGGGGCCCCAAGAGACCCAGTACTTC. The chain links TRBV6-2 or TRBV6-3 to TRBJ2-5; 14 nucleotides match TRBD2. V lost 0 bases and J lost 1; bases outside the gene matches: 4. This CDR3 comprises 18 residues. CDR1 MNHEY and CDR2 SVGEGT come from the germline V gene.

The chain links TRBV11-2 to TRBJ1-4, with 7 bases identical to TRBD1. V was clipped by 5 bases and J by 4 bases; unmatched bases: 7. Germline assignment: CDR1 SGHAT and CDR2 FQNNGV. CDR3 size: 15 residues. CDR3 loop: CASSPGGFVNEKLFF. DNA of the CDR3: TGTGCCAGCAGCCCAGGGGGGTTCGTTAATGAAAAACTGTTTTTT. Complete variable domain (other parts from reference TRBV11-2 and TRBJ1-4): EAGVAQSPRYKIIEKRQSVAFWCNPISGHATLYWYQQILGQGPKLLIQFQNNGVVDDSQLPKDRFSAERLKGVDSTLKIQPAKLEDSAVYLCASSPGGFVNEKLFFGSGTQLSVL.